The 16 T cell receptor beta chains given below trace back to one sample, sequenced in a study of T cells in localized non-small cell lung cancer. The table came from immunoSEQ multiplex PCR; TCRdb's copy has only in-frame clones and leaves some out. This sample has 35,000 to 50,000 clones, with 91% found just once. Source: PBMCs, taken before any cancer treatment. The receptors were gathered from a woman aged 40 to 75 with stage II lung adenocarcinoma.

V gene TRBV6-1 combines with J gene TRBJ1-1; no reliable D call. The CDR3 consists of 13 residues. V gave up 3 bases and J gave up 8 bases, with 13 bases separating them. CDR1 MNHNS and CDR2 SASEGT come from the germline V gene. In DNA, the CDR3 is TGTGCCAGCAGTGAGCCCTATACGGGGGAAGCTTTCTTT. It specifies CASSEPYTGEAFF.

The CDR3 bases are TGTGCCAGCAGTTTGGGACTTGGCTTGCTGTTTTTT. Its translation: CASSLGLGLLFF. The chain links TRBV28 to TRBJ1-4, with D perhaps TRBD1 (5 bases). The V and J ends lost 3 bases and 14 bases respectively, with 13 bases between them. The germline gives CDR1 MDHEN, CDR2 SYDVKM. The CDR3 covers 12 residues.

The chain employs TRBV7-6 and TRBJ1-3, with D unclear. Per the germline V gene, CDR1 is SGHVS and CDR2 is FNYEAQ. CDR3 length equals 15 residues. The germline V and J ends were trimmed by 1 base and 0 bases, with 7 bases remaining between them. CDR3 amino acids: CASSLGGVSGNTIYF. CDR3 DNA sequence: TGTGCCAGCAGCTTAGGCGGGGTCTCTGGAAACACCATATATTTT.

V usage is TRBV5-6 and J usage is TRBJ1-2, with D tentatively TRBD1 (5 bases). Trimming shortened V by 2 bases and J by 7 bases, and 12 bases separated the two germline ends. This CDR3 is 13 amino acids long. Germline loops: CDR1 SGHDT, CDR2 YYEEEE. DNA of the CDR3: TGTGCCAGCAGCTTACGGCAGGGTAGTGGCTACACCTTC. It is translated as CASSLRQGSGYTF.

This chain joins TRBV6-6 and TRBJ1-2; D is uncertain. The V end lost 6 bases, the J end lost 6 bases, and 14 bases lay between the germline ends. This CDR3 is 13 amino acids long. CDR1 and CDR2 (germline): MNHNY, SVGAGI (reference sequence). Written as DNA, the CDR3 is TGTGCCAGCAGGCCGTCGGTCACGAATGGCTACACCTTC. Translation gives CASRPSVTNGYTF.

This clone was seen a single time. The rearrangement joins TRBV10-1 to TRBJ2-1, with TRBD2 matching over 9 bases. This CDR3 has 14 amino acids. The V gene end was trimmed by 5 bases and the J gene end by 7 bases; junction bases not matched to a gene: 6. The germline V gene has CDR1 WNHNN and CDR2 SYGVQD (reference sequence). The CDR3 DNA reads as TGCGCCAGCAGTATAGCGGGAGAAATGAATGAGCAGTTCTTC. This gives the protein CASSIAGEMNEQFF.

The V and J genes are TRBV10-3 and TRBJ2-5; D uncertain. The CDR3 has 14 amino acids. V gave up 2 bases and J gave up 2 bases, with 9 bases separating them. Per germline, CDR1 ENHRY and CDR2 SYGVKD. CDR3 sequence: CAISEIGLQETQYF. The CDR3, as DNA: TGTGCCATCAGTGAGATTGGGCTTCAAGAGACCCAGTACTTC.

In DNA form, the CDR3 reads TGTGCCAGCAGCTCGTCAGGCGGGAGAAGAAGGACAGATACGCAGTATTTT. This codes for CASSSSGGRRRTDTQYF. The chain uses TRBV9 and TRBJ2-3, with 7 nucleotides matching TRBD2. Germline V CDR1 and CDR2: SGDLS, YYNGEE. The CDR3 has 17 amino acids. V shed 4 bases, J shed 3 bases, and the junction held 14 bases outside the gene matches.

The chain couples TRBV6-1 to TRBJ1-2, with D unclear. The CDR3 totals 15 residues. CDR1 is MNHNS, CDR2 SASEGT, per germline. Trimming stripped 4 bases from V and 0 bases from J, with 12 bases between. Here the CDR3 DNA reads TGTGCCAGCAGTGGGGCGGACGGAGCTAACTATGGCTACACCTTC. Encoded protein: CASSGADGANYGYTF.

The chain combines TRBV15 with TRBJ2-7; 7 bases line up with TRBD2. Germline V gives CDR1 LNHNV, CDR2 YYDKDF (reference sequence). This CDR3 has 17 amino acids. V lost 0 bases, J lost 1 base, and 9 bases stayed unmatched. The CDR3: CATSRDIGASGSYEQYF. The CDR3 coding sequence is TGTGCCACCAGCAGAGATATAGGGGCTAGCGGTTCCTACGAGCAGTACTTC. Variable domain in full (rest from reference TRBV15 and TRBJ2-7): DAMVIQNPRYQVTQFGKPVTLSCSQTLNHNVMYWYQQKSSQAPKLLFHYYDKDFNNEADTPDNFQSRRPNTSFCFLDIRSPGLGDTAMYLCATSRDIGASGSYEQYFGPGTRLTVT.

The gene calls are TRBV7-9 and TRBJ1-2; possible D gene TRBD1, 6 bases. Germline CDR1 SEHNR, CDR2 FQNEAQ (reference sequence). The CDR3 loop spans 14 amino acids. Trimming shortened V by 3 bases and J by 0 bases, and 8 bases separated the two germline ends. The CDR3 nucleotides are TGTGCCAGCAGCTTGGGGGCAGCTAACTATGGCTACACCTTC. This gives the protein CASSLGAANYGYTF.

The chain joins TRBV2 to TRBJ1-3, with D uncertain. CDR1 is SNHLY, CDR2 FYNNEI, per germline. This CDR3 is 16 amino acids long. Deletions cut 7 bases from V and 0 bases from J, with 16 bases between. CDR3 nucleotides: TGTGCCAGCATCCCTACGGCAGCACTCTCTGGAAACACCATATATTTT. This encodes CASIPTAALSGNTIYF.

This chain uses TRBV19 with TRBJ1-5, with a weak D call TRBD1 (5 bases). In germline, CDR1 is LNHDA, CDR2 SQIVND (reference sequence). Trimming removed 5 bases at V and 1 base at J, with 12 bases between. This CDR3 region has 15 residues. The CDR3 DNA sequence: TGTGCCAGTAGTTCATCAGGGTTCAGCAATCAGCCCCAGCATTTT. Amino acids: CASSSSGFSNQPQHF.

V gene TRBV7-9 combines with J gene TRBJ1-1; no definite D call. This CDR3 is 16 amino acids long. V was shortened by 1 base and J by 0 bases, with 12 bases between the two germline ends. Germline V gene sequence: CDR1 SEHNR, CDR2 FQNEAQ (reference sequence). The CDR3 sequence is CASSLEGYKMNTEAFF. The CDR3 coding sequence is TGTGCCAGCAGCTTAGAAGGGTACAAGATGAACACTGAAGCTTTCTTT.

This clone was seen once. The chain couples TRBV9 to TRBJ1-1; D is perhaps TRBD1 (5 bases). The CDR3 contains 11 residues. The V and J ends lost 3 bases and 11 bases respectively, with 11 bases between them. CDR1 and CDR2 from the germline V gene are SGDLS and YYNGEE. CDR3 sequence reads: CASSGAGFAFF. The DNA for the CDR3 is TGTGCCAGCAGCGGGGCAGGGTTTGCTTTCTTT.

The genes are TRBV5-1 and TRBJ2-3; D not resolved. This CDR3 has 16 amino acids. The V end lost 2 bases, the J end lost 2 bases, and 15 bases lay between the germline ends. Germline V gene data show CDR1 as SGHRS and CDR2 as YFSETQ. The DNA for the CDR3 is TGCGCCAGCAGCTTATTTGACACCCCAACCACAGATACGCAGTATTTT. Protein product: CASSLFDTPTTDTQYF.